These T cell receptor beta chains were read from a single sample in a study of regulatory T cells in long-lasting Graves disease. TCRdb reprocessed the multiplex PCR reads via MiXCR and lists one record per CDR3 protein. Of approximately 480,000 distinct CDR3 sequences in the sample, about 17% are singletons; the top ten hold 12%. This sample was also put to use in a study of T cells in Graves' hyperthyroidism and ophthalmopathy.

The sample was peripheral blood mononuclear cells (PBMCs), taken at new diagnosis, from a patient treated with antithyroid drugs. The receptors stem from a man aged 40-49 years with Graves disease. Both conserved end residues are part of each CDR3. D genes are given only for firm matches. Clone sizes are given selectively: once, few, many, or a class where the clone is expanded.

D gene: TRBD1
clone size: many
V gene: TRBV12-3/TRBV12-4
J gene: TRBJ1-2
CDR3 protein: CASSPRQGVSGYTF
CDR3 DNA: TGTGCCAGCAGTCCACGACAGGGTGTCTCTGGCTACACCTTC

D gene: -
clone size: -
V gene: TRBV5-1
J gene: TRBJ2-2
CDR3 protein: CASHDRANTGELFF
CDR3 DNA: TGCGCCAGCCACGACAGAGCGAACACCGGGGAGCTGTTTTTT

D gene: -
clone size: many
V gene: TRBV12-3/TRBV12-4
J gene: TRBJ2-1
CDR3 protein: CASSLVDSVYNEQFF
CDR3 DNA: TGTGCCAGCAGTTTGGTTGATAGCGTCTACAATGAGCAGTTCTTC

D gene: TRBD1
clone size: -
V gene: TRBV19
J gene: TRBJ2-2
CDR3 protein: CASSIRGPNTGELFF
CDR3 DNA: TGTGCCAGTAGCATCAGGGGGCCGAACACCGGGGAGCTGTTTTTT

D gene: -
clone size: -
V gene: TRBV14
J gene: TRBJ1-5
CDR3 protein: CASSQDWQGGQPQHF
CDR3 DNA: TGTGCCAGCAGCCAAGATTGGCAGGGTGGTCAGCCCCAGCATTTT

D gene: TRBD2
clone size: -
V gene: TRBV11-2
J gene: TRBJ2-1
CDR3 protein: CASSHPLLAGTYNEQFF
CDR3 DNA: TGTGCCAGCAGCCATCCCCTACTAGCGGGGACCTACAATGAGCAGTTCTTC

D gene: TRBD2
clone size: -
V gene: TRBV4-1
J gene: TRBJ2-4
CDR3 protein: CASSQDGRAIKNIQYF
CDR3 DNA: TGCGCCAGCAGCCAAGACGGGAGGGCAATCAAAAACATTCAGTACTTC

D gene: -
clone size: many
V gene: TRBV27
J gene: TRBJ2-1
CDR3 protein: CASLGGRSQFF
CDR3 DNA: TGTGCCAGCCTAGGTGGGAGATCGCAGTTCTTC

D gene: -
clone size: -
V gene: TRBV19
J gene: TRBJ2-4
CDR3 protein: CASSIGQGNIQYF
CDR3 DNA: TGTGCCAGTAGTATTGGGCAGGGCAACATTCAGTACTTC

D gene: TRBD2
clone size: once
V gene: TRBV2
J gene: TRBJ2-1
CDR3 protein: CASRISGGIYNEQFF
CDR3 DNA: TGTGCCAGCCGGATTAGCGGGGGAATCTACAATGAGCAGTTCTTC

D gene: TRBD1
clone size: many
V gene: TRBV28
J gene: TRBJ2-7
CDR3 protein: CASQSGTAIYEQYF
CDR3 DNA: TGTGCCAGCCAATCCGGGACAGCTATATACGAGCAGTACTTC

D gene: -
clone size: many
V gene: TRBV6-1
J gene: TRBJ2-5
CDR3 protein: CASRRGVLGTQYF
CDR3 DNA: TGTGCCAGCAGGCGAGGGGTTTTAGGGACCCAGTACTTC

D gene: TRBD1
clone size: -
V gene: TRBV19
J gene: TRBJ2-1
CDR3 protein: CASSPWDRGGNEQFF
CDR3 DNA: TGTGCCAGTAGTCCTTGGGACAGGGGGGGAAATGAGCAGTTCTTC

D gene: TRBD1
clone size: many
V gene: TRBV6-2/TRBV6-3
J gene: TRBJ2-5
CDR3 protein: CASSSPDRGRETQYF
CDR3 DNA: TGTGCCAGCAGTTCCCCGGACAGGGGGCGGGAGACCCAGTACTTC

D gene: -
clone size: many
V gene: TRBV20-1
J gene: TRBJ2-7
CDR3 protein: CSARDGSSAVNEQYF
CDR3 DNA: TGCAGTGCTAGAGATGGGTCTAGCGCTGTCAACGAGCAGTACTTC

D gene: -
clone size: many
V gene: TRBV11-2
J gene: TRBJ2-1
CDR3 protein: CASSREEAYYNEQFF
CDR3 DNA: TGTGCCAGCAGCCGTGAGGAGGCATATTACAATGAGCAGTTCTTC

D gene: TRBD1
clone size: few
V gene: TRBV24-1
J gene: TRBJ2-5
CDR3 protein: CATSTDRGQETQYF
CDR3 DNA: TGTGCCACCAGTACGGACAGGGGGCAGGAGACCCAGTACTTC

D gene: -
clone size: many
V gene: TRBV9
J gene: TRBJ1-5
CDR3 protein: CASSVAGSNQPQHF
CDR3 DNA: TGTGCCAGCAGTGTCGCCGGGAGCAATCAGCCCCAGCATTTT

D gene: TRBD2
clone size: few
V gene: TRBV19
J gene: TRBJ2-1
CDR3 protein: CASSPIPGLAYNEQFF
CDR3 DNA: TGTGCCAGTAGTCCAATACCGGGACTAGCTTACAATGAGCAGTTCTTC

D gene: TRBD1
clone size: few
V gene: TRBV27
J gene: TRBJ2-2
CDR3 protein: CASSSHDRGSGELFF
CDR3 DNA: TGTGCCAGCAGTTCACATGACAGGGGGTCCGGGGAGCTGTTTTTT

D gene: -
clone size: few
V gene: TRBV28
J gene: TRBJ2-7
CDR3 protein: CASSSPVSEQYF
CDR3 DNA: TGTGCCAGCAGTAGCCCGGTCTCCGAGCAGTACTTC

D gene: TRBD1
clone size: many
V gene: TRBV7-9
J gene: TRBJ2-2
CDR3 protein: CASSSTGANTGELFF
CDR3 DNA: TGTGCCAGCAGCTCGACAGGGGCGAACACCGGGGAGCTGTTTTTT

D gene: TRBD1
clone size: few
V gene: TRBV25-1
J gene: TRBJ1-1
CDR3 protein: CASRIGTGKNTEAFF
CDR3 DNA: TGTGCCAGCAGAATTGGGACAGGGAAGAACACTGAAGCTTTCTTT

D gene: -
clone size: many
V gene: TRBV30
J gene: TRBJ1-1
CDR3 protein: CAWSSGRGTEAFF
CDR3 DNA: TGTGCCTGGAGTTCAGGGCGGGGCACTGAAGCTTTCTTT

D gene: -
clone size: many
V gene: TRBV7-9
J gene: TRBJ2-1
CDR3 protein: CASRKAAPYDEQFF
CDR3 DNA: TGTGCCAGCAGGAAAGCGGCACCCTACGATGAGCAGTTCTTC

D gene: -
clone size: -
V gene: TRBV5-6
J gene: TRBJ2-7
CDR3 protein: CASTFGARTYEQYF
CDR3 DNA: TGTGCCAGCACCTTTGGGGCCAGGACCTACGAGCAGTACTTC

D gene: -
clone size: few
V gene: TRBV7-8
J gene: TRBJ2-1
CDR3 protein: CASSLVGGRSSYNEQFF
CDR3 DNA: TGTGCCAGCAGCTTAGTTGGAGGGCGGAGCTCCTACAATGAGCAGTTCTTC

D gene: -
clone size: -
V gene: TRBV7-8
J gene: TRBJ1-4
CDR3 protein: CASSLEGHREKLFF
CDR3 DNA: TGTGCCAGCAGCTTAGAGGGGCATCGGGAAAAACTGTTTTTT

D gene: -
clone size: few
V gene: TRBV10-3
J gene: TRBJ1-6
CDR3 protein: CAISDAGKAGNSPLHF
CDR3 DNA: TGTGCCATCAGTGATGCGGGGAAGGCAGGGAATTCACCCCTCCACTTT